The rows below give T cell receptor beta chains drawn from one sample of a study of cytomegalovirus exposure and HLA in healthy donors. TCRdb's table, derived via immunoSEQ multiplex PCR, lists solely in-frame clones and lacks some. This table has roughly 100,000 clones, 70% to 75% appearing once. Sequenced material: PBMCs. The source of these receptors is a female donor in good health and CMV-seronegative. Both conserved end residues are part of each CDR3. A D gene is named only where the DNA matches it firmly. The size field is filled for only some rows; it gives once, few, many or a size class.

j_call	clone_size	v_call	d_call	cdr3_aa	cdr3_nt
TRBJ2-1	NA	TRBV11-3	TRBD2	CASSWGSGSDEQFF	TGTGCCAGCAGCTGGGGAAGCGGGAGTGATGAGCAGTTCTTC
TRBJ2-1	few	TRBV15	TRBD2	CATSRGTGGDEQFF	TGTGCCACCAGCAGAGGGACCGGGGGGGATGAGCAGTTCTTC
TRBJ2-7	NA	TRBV9	NA	CASSVGDNSYEQYF	TGTGCCAGCAGCGTAGGGGACAACTCCTACGAGCAGTACTTC
TRBJ2-7	NA	TRBV7-9	TRBD2	CASSPREAGAYEQYF	TGTGCCAGCAGCCCCCGGGAAGCGGGAGCCTACGAGCAGTACTTC
TRBJ1-1	few	TRBV7-6	NA	CASSPRVGTEAFF	TGTGCCAGCAGCCCCCGGGTTGGCACTGAAGCTTTCTTT
TRBJ2-2	NA	TRBV2	TRBD2	CASSVQGGKTGELFF	TGTGCCAGCAGTGTTCAGGGAGGGAAGACCGGGGAGCTGTTTTTT
TRBJ2-1	once	TRBV11-2	TRBD2	CASSLATSGSEQFF	TGTGCCAGCAGCTTAGCGACTAGCGGGAGCGAGCAGTTCTTC
TRBJ1-5	NA	TRBV11-3	NA	CASSSSYNQPQHF	TGTGCCAGCAGCTCTAGCTACAATCAGCCCCAGCATTTT
TRBJ2-3	NA	TRBV7-9	NA	CASSLQTDTQYF	TGTGCCAGCAGCCTTCAGACAGATACGCAGTATTTT
TRBJ2-7	NA	TRBV29-1	NA	CSVQVRSSGAYEQYF	TGCAGCGTGCAAGTCCGGTCCTCGGGTGCCTACGAGCAGTACTTC
TRBJ2-3	NA	TRBV27	NA	CASSLLYSSGGDTQYF	TGTGCCAGCAGTTTACTTTACAGTTCCGGCGGGGATACGCAGTATTTT
TRBJ2-2	NA	TRBV7-8	TRBD2	CASSSQREGLPGELFF	TGTGCCAGCAGCTCGCAGCGGGAGGGCCTTCCTGGGGAGCTGTTTTTT
TRBJ1-1	NA	TRBV19	NA	CASSGGADTEAFF	TGTGCCAGTAGTGGCGGGGCCGACACTGAAGCTTTCTTT
TRBJ1-5	NA	TRBV28	NA	CASSLVHRASNQPQHF	TGTGCCAGCAGTTTGGTACACAGGGCAAGCAATCAGCCCCAGCATTTT
TRBJ2-1	NA	TRBV2	NA	CASSEEGLSYNEQFF	TGTGCCAGCAGTGAAGAGGGACTCTCCTACAATGAGCAGTTCTTC
TRBJ2-3	NA	TRBV9	TRBD2	CASSVEVFVEREGSTDTQYF	TGTGCCAGCAGCGTAGAAGTATTTGTCGAGCGGGAGGGCAGCACAGATACGCAGTATTTT
TRBJ2-7	NA	TRBV12-5	NA	CASGLATQLPYEQYF	TGTGCTAGTGGTTTGGCCACTCAACTCCCTTACGAGCAGTACTTC
TRBJ1-2	NA	TRBV5-8	NA	CASSLVTTGGYGYTF	TGTGCCAGCAGCTTGGTGACAACCGGAGGCTATGGCTACACCTTC
TRBJ1-1	NA	TRBV19	NA	CASSIDPSRGAFF	TGTGCCAGTAGTATAGATCCCAGCCGGGGAGCTTTCTTT
TRBJ1-2	once	TRBV4-3	TRBD1	CASSQDLQGASGYTF	TGCGCCAGCAGCCAAGATCTCCAGGGGGCTAGTGGCTACACCTTC